The text below deals with one T cell receptor beta chain. Its antigen remains unidentified. Being one base from a much bigger clone, this may be a read error. Three rounds of nested PCR, following a modified ARM-PCR protocol, produced the TCRbeta library. TCRdb re-called the multiplex PCR reads with MiXCR, one entry per CDR3 protein. The repertoire holds 100,000 to 150,000 distinct CDR3 sequences, 60% to 70% seen once, with 13% in the top ten. The data were taken from a study of tumor and adjacent non-tumor tissue in lung cancer. The overall study: Patients comprised about a dozen adenocarcinoma, 2 squamous cell carcinoma and 1 small cell lung cancer. Samples averaged approximately 3.9 million productive TCRbeta reads each. Overall study results and limits: Significantly higher TCR diversity was found in tumor than normal lung. Higher tumor TCR diversity was associated with shorter survival.

RNA was extracted from bulk tissue without any cell sorting. The CDR3 loop spans 14 amino acids. Germline values: CDR1 MNHNS, CDR2 SASEGT. Trimming removed 8 bases from V and 1 base from J; junction bases left unmatched: 6. The sequence came from a man in his thirties or forties with non-small cell lung cancer. Sequences were obtained from lung tumor tissue. The V and J genes are TRBV6-1 and TRBJ1-1, with TRBD1 identical over 8 bases. This chain's CDR3 is CASSWDRTNTEAFF. For the CDR3, the DNA is TGTGCCAGCTCCTGGGACAGGACGAACACTGAAGCTTTCTTT.